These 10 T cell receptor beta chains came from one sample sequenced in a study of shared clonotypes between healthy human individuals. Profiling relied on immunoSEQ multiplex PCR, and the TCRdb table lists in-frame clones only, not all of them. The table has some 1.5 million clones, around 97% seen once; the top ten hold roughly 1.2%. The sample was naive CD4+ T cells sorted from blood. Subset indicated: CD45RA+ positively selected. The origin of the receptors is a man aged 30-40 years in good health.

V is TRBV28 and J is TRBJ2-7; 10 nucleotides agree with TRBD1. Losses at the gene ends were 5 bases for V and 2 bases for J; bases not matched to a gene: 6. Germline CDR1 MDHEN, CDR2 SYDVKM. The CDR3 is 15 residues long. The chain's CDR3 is CASSMAGTGAYEQYF. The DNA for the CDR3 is TGTGCCAGCAGTATGGCAGGGACAGGGGCCTACGAGCAGTACTTC. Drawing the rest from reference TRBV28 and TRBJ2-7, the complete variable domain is DVKVTQSSRYLVKRTGEKVFLECVQDMDHENMFWYRQDPGLGLRLIYFSYDVKMKEKGDIPEGYSVSREKKERFSLILESASTNQTSMYLCASSMAGTGAYEQYFGPGTRLTVT.

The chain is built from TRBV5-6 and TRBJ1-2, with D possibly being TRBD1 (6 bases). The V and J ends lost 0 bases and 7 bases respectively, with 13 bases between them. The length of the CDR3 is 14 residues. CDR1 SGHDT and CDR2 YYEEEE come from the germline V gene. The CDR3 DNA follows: TGTGCCAGCAGCTTGGAAGGGGGGGATCGTGGCTACACCTTC. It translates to CASSLEGGDRGYTF.

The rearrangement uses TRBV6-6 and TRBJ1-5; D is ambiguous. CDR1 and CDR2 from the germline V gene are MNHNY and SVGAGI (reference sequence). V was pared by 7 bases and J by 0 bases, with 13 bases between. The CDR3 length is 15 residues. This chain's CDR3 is CASTPRRGSNQPQHF. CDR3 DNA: TGTGCCAGCACTCCCCGACGGGGTAGCAATCAGCCCCAGCATTTT.

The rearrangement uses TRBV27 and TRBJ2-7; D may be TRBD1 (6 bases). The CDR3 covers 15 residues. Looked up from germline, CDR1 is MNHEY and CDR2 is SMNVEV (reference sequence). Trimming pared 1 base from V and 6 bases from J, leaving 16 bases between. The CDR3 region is CASSLFWGPAAEQYF. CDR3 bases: TGTGCCAGCAGTTTATTTTGGGGGCCAGCCGCCGAGCAGTACTTC.

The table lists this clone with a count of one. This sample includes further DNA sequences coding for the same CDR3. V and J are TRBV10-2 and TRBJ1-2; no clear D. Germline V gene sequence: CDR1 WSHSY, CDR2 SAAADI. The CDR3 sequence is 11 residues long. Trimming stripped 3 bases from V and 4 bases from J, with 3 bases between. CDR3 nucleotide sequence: TGCGCCAGCAGTGACCTCTATGGCTACACCTTC. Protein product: CASSDLYGYTF.

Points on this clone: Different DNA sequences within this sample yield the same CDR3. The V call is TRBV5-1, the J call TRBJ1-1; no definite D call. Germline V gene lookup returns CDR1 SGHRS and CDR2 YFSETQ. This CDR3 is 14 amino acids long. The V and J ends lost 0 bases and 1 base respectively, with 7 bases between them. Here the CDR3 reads CASSLAVENTEAFF. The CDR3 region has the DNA TGCGCCAGCAGCTTGGCCGTGGAGAACACTGAAGCTTTCTTT.

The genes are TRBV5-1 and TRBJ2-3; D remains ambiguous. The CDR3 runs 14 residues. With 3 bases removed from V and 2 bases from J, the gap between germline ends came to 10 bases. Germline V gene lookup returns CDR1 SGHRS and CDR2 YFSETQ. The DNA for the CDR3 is TGCGCCAGCAGCTCAATCCGACACACAGATACGCAGTATTTT. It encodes CASSSIRHTDTQYF. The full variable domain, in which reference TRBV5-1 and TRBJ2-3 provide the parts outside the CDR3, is KAGVTQTPRYLIKTRGQQVTLSCSPISGHRSVSWYQQTPGQGLQFLFEYFSETQRNKGNFPGRFSGRQFSNSRSEMNVSTLELGDSALYLCASSSIRHTDTQYFGPGTRLTVL.

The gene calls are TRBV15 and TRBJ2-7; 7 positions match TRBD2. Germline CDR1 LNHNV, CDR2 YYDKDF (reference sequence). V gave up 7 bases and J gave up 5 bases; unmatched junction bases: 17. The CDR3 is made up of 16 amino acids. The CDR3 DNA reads TGTGCCACCAAGGTTTTAGGCGGGAGAGGAACCCACGAGCAGTACTTC. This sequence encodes CATKVLGGRGTHEQYF. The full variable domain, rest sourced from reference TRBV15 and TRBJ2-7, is DAMVIQNPRYQVTQFGKPVTLSCSQTLNHNVMYWYQQKSSQAPKLLFHYYDKDFNNEADTPDNFQSRRPNTSFCFLDIRSPGLGDTAMYLCATKVLGGRGTHEQYFGPGTRLTVT.

The CDR3 is CASSLDPHSYNEQFF. The CDR3 DNA sequence: TGTGCCAGCAGCTTAGATCCCCACAGTTACAATGAGCAGTTCTTC. The chain combines TRBV11-2 with TRBJ2-1; D not resolved. Germline loops: CDR1 SGHAT, CDR2 FQNNGV. Trimming shortened V by 0 bases and J by 4 bases, and 10 bases separated the two germline ends. This CDR3 contains 15 residues. The whole variable domain, remainder taken from reference TRBV11-2 and TRBJ2-1, is EAGVAQSPRYKIIEKRQSVAFWCNPISGHATLYWYQQILGQGPKLLIQFQNNGVVDDSQLPKDRFSAERLKGVDSTLKIQPAKLEDSAVYLCASSLDPHSYNEQFFGPGTRLTVL.

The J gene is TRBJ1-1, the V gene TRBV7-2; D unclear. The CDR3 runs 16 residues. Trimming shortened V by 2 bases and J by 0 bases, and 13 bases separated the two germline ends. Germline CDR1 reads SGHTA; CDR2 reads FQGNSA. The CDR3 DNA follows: TGTGCCAGCAGCTTAATGTCCTTTGGAATGAACACTGAAGCTTTCTTT. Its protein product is CASSLMSFGMNTEAFF.